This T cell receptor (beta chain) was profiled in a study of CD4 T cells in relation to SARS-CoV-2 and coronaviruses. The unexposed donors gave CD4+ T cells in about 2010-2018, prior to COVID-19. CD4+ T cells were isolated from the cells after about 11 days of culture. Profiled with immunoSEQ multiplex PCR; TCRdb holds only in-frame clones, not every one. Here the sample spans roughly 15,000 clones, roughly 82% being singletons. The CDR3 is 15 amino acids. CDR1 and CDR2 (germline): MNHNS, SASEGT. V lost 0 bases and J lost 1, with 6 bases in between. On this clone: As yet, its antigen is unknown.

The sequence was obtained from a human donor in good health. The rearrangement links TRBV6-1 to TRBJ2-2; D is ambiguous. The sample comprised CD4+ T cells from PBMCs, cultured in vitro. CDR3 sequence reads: CASSEAVMNTGELFF. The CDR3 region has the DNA TGTGCCAGCAGTGAAGCTGTCATGAACACCGGGGAGCTGTTTTTT.